This record covers a single T cell receptor (beta chain). Its antigen remains unidentified. This specimen belongs to a study of cytomegalovirus exposure and HLA in healthy donors. About the research overall: Among 350 to 500 genotyped donors, 80% to 90% fell in the Caucasian-associated ancestry cluster.

Germline CDR1 MDHEN, CDR2 SYDVKM. The trim removed 7 bases at V and 10 bases at J, leaving 13 bases unmatched. The CDR3 runs to 15 residues. This PCR relied on a set of 60 Vbeta primers and 13 Jbeta primers. This table comes from immunoSEQ multiplex PCR, and its TCRdb copy is limited to in-frame clones, with some not included. The data show a few hundred thousand clones, roughly 84% seen once. Study conclusions and caveats: Association of a missense DCLRE1C variant with TCR beta V- and J-gene trimming was reported in a later analysis. Roughly uniform depth of sequencing across donors was assumed in presence/absence analyses.

The V gene is TRBV28, the J gene TRBJ2-1; 10 positions agree with TRBD1. The source material was PBMCs. This sequence originates from a girl aged 10 to 17 in good health and CMV-seronegative. The CDR3, as DNA: TGTGCCAGCACCCCCGACAGGGGGCGTTCCGCCGAGCAGTTCTTC. Translated, it gives CASTPDRGRSAEQFF.